What follows are 13 T cell receptor beta chains derived from one specimen sequenced in a study of CD8 T cells in Susac syndrome. Reverse transcription used 0.5 to 1 ug RNA and random hexamers. TCRdb called the immunoSEQ multiplex PCR reads again in MiXCR, with one record for every CDR3 protein. The sample has approximately 70,000 distinct CDR3 sequences; roughly 94% are singletons. The sample was CD8+ T cells from PBMCs. Source of these receptors: a human donor with multiple sclerosis.

The genes are TRBV1 and TRBJ1-6; the DNA was not used to check the table's D call, TRBD1. TRBV1 is a documented pseudogene. This CDR3 has 16 amino acids. The CDR3 coding sequence is TGCACCAGCAGCCCGAGGACAGGGACCTATAATTCACCCCTCCACTTT. This sequence encodes CTSSPRTGTYNSPLHF.

The chain joins TRBV4-3 to TRBJ2-1; perhaps D is TRBD1 or TRBD2 (5 bases each). V was pared by 1 base and J by 4 bases, with 11 bases between. The CDR3 sequence is 15 residues long. The germline gives CDR1 LGHNA, CDR2 YSLEER. The CDR3 protein is CASSQGETDYNEQFF. CDR3 nucleotides: TGCGCCAGCAGCCAAGGGGAGACAGATTACAATGAGCAGTTCTTC.

The V call is TRBV24-1, the J call TRBJ2-3; 11 bases are a match to TRBD2. The CDR3 spans 17 residues. CDR1 is KGHDR, CDR2 SFDVKD, per germline. V was pared by 0 bases and J by 4 bases, with 5 bases of the junction left unmatched. CDR3 residues: CATSDLGLAGGPDTQYF. CDR3 in DNA: TGTGCCACCAGTGATTTGGGGTTAGCGGGAGGGCCAGATACGCAGTATTTT.

V usage is TRBV20-1 and J usage is TRBJ1-2; the D gene is possibly TRBD1 (5 bases). The CDR3 runs 15 residues. Germline CDR1 DFQATT, CDR2 SNEGSKA (reference sequence). With 0 bases removed from V and 1 base from J, the gap between germline ends came to 12 bases. Here the CDR3 reads CSARDSSGGNYGYTF. The CDR3 nucleotides read TGCAGTGCTAGAGATAGTTCGGGGGGTAACTATGGCTACACCTTC.

V is TRBV12-3 or TRBV12-4 and J is TRBJ1-2; 9 nucleotides align to TRBD1. The V segment lost 6 bases and the J segment 8 bases; nucleotides outside the gene matches: 10. The CDR3 is made up of 14 amino acids. The CDR3 DNA reads TGTGCCAGCAGCGGGACAGGGCCCGGGGGAGGCTACACCTTC. Protein: CASSGTGPGGGYTF.

This clonotype has only one observation. The chain links TRBV25-1 to TRBJ1-5; tentative D call: TRBD1 (6 bases). The CDR3 extends over 12 amino acids. V lost 11 bases and J lost 2, with 10 bases in between. CDR1 is MGHDK, CDR2 SYGVNS, per germline. This CDR3 reads CALRGRNQPQHF. CDR3 nucleotides: TGTGCCCTCAGGGGACGCAATCAGCCCCAGCATTTT. The complete variable domain, with remaining parts taken from reference TRBV25-1 and TRBJ1-5, reads EADIYQTPRYLVIGTGKKITLECSQTMGHDKMYWYQQDPGMELHLIHYSYGVNSTEKGDLSSESTVSRIRTEHFPLTLESARPSHTSQYLCALRGRNQPQHFGDGTRLSIL.

The chain has TRBV3-1 and TRBJ2-1, with D possibly TRBD2 on 6 matching bases. The CDR3 loop spans 16 amino acids. Trimming cost V 4 bases and J 5 bases, with 18 bases left between them. The germline CDR1 and CDR2 sequences are LGHDT and YNNKEL (reference sequence). CDR3 sequence (DNA): TGTGCCAGCAGCCCCGAGGGACTCCCGCCTCACAATGAGCAGTTCTTC. Its translation is CASSPEGLPPHNEQFF.

The chain has TRBV4-3 and TRBJ2-1, with D possibly called TRBD1 or TRBD2 (5 bases each). Germline CDR1 reads LGHNA; CDR2 reads YSLEER. The ends were cut back, 0 bases at V and 1 base at J, with 10 bases in the middle. The CDR3 has 16 amino acids. Here the CDR3 reads CASSQDPGRSYNEQFF. In DNA, the CDR3 is TGCGCCAGCAGCCAAGATCCAGGGAGATCCTACAATGAGCAGTTCTTC.

The rearrangement joins TRBV29-1 to TRBJ2-1; 14 bases map to TRBD2. Germline V gene data show CDR1 as SQVTM and CDR2 as ANQGSEA. This CDR3 has 17 residues. V gave up 2 bases and J gave up 2 bases; unmatched junction bases: 5. CDR3 nucleotide sequence: TGCAGCGTTGAACCGCGACTAGCGGGAGGGACCTACAATGAGCAGTTCTTC. It specifies CSVEPRLAGGTYNEQFF.

This rearrangement joins TRBV9 to TRBJ2-1; D is uncertain. Trimming took 3 bases from V and 4 from J, leaving 5 bases between them. The germline gives CDR1 SGDLS, CDR2 YYNGEE. The CDR3 has 12 residues. CDR3 DNA: TGTGCCAGCAGCGCTTCGTACAATGAGCAGTTCTTC. Protein product: CASSASYNEQFF. The full variable domain, its missing parts supplied by reference TRBV9 and TRBJ2-1, is DSGVTQTPKHLITATGQRVTLRCSPRSGDLSVYWYQQSLDQGLQFLIQYYNGEERAKGNILERFSAQQFPDLHSELNLSSLELGDSALYFCASSASYNEQFFGPGTRLTVL.

This clonotype was detected once. The chain employs TRBV3-1 and TRBJ1-5, with D tentatively TRBD1 (5 bases). CDR3 size: 14 residues. Trimming cost V 4 bases and J 7 bases, with 14 bases left between them. Looked up from germline, CDR1 is LGHDT and CDR2 is YNNKEL (reference sequence). CDR3 sequence reads: CASSRDLGRQPQHF. Here the CDR3 DNA reads TGTGCCAGCAGCCGGGACCTGGGCAGGCAGCCCCAGCATTTT.

The genes are TRBV27 and TRBJ2-7; 9 nucleotides line up with TRBD2. This CDR3 has 14 residues. V dropped 5 bases and J dropped 4; count of bases not matched to a gene: 6. Germline V gives CDR1 MNHEY, CDR2 SMNVEV (reference sequence). The CDR3, as DNA: TGTGCCAGCAGTCTTAGCGGGGGTAGATACGAGCAGTACTTC. Amino acids: CASSLSGGRYEQYF.

The genes are TRBV20-1 and TRBJ2-2; D unresolved. Germline V gives CDR1 DFQATT, CDR2 SNEGSKA (reference sequence). The V end lost 3 bases, the J end lost 7 bases, and 9 bases lay between the germline ends. This CDR3 spans 12 amino acids. This CDR3 is CSASFPSGELFF. The CDR3 DNA is TGCAGTGCTAGTTTCCCTAGCGGGGAGCTGTTTTTT.